This T cell receptor beta chain was recovered during a study of T cells after yellow fever vaccination. About the research overall: It was SMART-Seq v4 Ultra Low Input that prepared the fractions with low cell numbers. Study observations and caveats: The secondary response showed a weaker magnitude and a faster peak, day 5 versus 15. Clonotypes shared by both compartments, CD4 and CD8, made up a small share.

This clonotype has at least ten counts. Its antigen remains unidentified. A process of 5'RACE template switching, which added a universal primer site and UMIs, was used to make TCR cDNA. TCRdb analysed the 5' RACE reads with MiXCR anew, one entry per CDR3 protein. The table lists approximately 74,000 distinct CDR3 sequences, around 6.5% of them singletons, with 35% to 45% in the top ten. CDR1 is SGHAT, CDR2 FQNNGV, per germline. The CDR3 totals 16 residues. V shed 5 bases and J shed 1 base, with 16 bases lying between them. The TCR sequence derives from a man between 18 and 35 years old who received the YFV17D yellow fever vaccine. The source was CD8+ T cells sorted from PBMCs, collected 5 days after the first yellow fever vaccination. The J gene is TRBJ2-3, the V gene TRBV11-2; D is possibly TRBD2 (6 bases). The CDR3, as DNA: TGTGCCAGCAGCCCCCGTAGCGGAGACCGCACAGATACGCAGTATTTT. Residues: CASSPRSGDRTDTQYF.